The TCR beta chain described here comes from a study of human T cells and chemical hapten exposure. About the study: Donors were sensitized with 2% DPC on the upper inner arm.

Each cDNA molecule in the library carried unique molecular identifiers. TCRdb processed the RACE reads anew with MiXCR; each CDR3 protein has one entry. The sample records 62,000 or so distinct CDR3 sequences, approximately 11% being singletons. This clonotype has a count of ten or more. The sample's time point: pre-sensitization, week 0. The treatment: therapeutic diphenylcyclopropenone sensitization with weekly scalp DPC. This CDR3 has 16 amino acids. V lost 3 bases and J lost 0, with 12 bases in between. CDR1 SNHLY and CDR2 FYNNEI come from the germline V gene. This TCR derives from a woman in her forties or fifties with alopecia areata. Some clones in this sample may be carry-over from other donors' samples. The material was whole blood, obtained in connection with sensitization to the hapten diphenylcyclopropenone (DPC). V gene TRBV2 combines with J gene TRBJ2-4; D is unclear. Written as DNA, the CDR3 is TGTGCCAGCAGTGAGGGCAGGCGAGGAGCCAAAAACATTCAGTACTTC. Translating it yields CASSEGRRGAKNIQYF.